The entry that follows covers one TCR beta chain sequence. Its specificity is not known. One entry per CDR3 protein results from TCRdb running MiXCR on the RACE reads. The sample lists approximately 90,000 distinct CDR3 sequences, 9.5% to 12% seen once, with 2.2% in the top ten. The record originates from a study of human T cells and chemical hapten exposure. With 8 bases clipped from V and 2 bases from J, the junction kept 1 base outside the gene matches. CDR3 length equals 12 residues. CDR1 and CDR2 from the germline V gene are SGHTA and FQGNSA. Time point noted: patch test 2, 6 weeks after DPC sensitization. Noted treatment: therapeutic diphenylcyclopropenone sensitization with weekly scalp DPC. General study results and limits: As the donors had alopecia, their immune response may differ from healthy people's.

Sequenced material: whole blood, taken in connection with sensitization to the hapten diphenylcyclopropenone (DPC). The sequence came from a man in his forties with alopecia areata. Some clones in this sample may be carry-over from other donors' samples. The chain couples TRBV7-2 to TRBJ2-3; TRBD2 aligns across 7 bases. As DNA, the CDR3 is TGTGCCAGCGCGGGAGTCACAGATACGCAGTATTTT. Translating gives CASAGVTDTQYF.